Shown below are 30 T cell receptor beta chains from a single sample sequenced in a study of circulating CD8 cells and anti-PD-1 response in melanoma. Each library started from approximately 15 ng of total RNA using the QIAseq Immune Repertoire TCR panel. TCRdb re-called the reads with MiXCR, one entry per CDR3 protein. Of 550 to 800 distinct CDR3 sequences in the sample, about 7.9% are singletons; the top ten hold roughly 15%. From live CD3+CD8+TCRalphabeta+ cells, four PD-1 and/or TIGIT subsets were sorted. The sequencing here drew on CD8+ T cells from PBMCs, taken at baseline or after one month of anti-PD-1 therapy (not recorded which). Every receptor here comes from a human donor with melanoma.

By share, this clonotype ranks as large (0.1 to 1%). The V and J genes are TRBV20-1 and TRBJ2-3; D call uncertain. CDR1 is DFQATT, CDR2 SNEGSKA, per germline (reference sequence). This CDR3 is 14 amino acids long. CDR3 coding DNA: TGCAGCAGCGACTTGGGTGTCAGCACAGATACGCAGTATTTT. Its protein is CSSDLGVSTDTQYF.

This clonotype rates as medium-sized. The chain carries TRBV4-3 and TRBJ2-1; TRBD1 matches 9 bases. Germline CDR1 reads LGHNA; CDR2 reads YSLEER. CDR3 length equals 17 residues. The J segment lost 2 bases and the V segment lost 3 bases, leaving 8 bases of the junction unmatched. The DNA of the CDR3 is TGCGCCAGCAGCCACCTTGACAGGGGGAGCCCCTACAATGAGCAGTTCTTC. It is translated as CASSHLDRGSPYNEQFF.

This clonotype is labeled as large. The chain couples TRBV27 to TRBJ2-7, with 12 bases identical to TRBD2. V lost 3 bases to trimming and J lost 2 bases; unmatched junction nucleotides: 2. This CDR3 spans 15 amino acids. CDR1 MNHEY and CDR2 SMNVEV come from the germline V gene (reference sequence). CDR3 protein: CASSLGLAGAYEQYF. The CDR3 region has the DNA TGTGCCAGCAGTTTGGGACTAGCGGGTGCCTACGAGCAGTACTTC.

This clonotype is large (0.1 to 1%) within its sample. The chain combines TRBV7-2 with TRBJ2-5; 7 nucleotides line up with TRBD2. There are 14 residues in the CDR3. Germline-derived CDR1 and CDR2 are SGHTA and FQGNSA. V lost 1 base to trimming and J lost 4 bases; unmatched junction nucleotides: 3. The CDR3 reads CASSLVWGGETQYF. DNA for the CDR3: TGTGCCAGCAGCTTAGTTTGGGGGGGAGAGACCCAGTACTTC.

This clonotype is labeled large. The V call is TRBV6-4, the J call TRBJ2-1, with 9 nucleotides matching TRBD1. V dropped 6 bases and J dropped 10; count of bases not matched to a gene: 10. The CDR3 has 14 amino acids. Per germline, CDR1 MRHNA and CDR2 SNTAGT. CDR3 DNA: TGTGCCAGCAGCGCTAAGGGGGGGACAGGGGAGCAGTTCTTC. Amino acids: CASSAKGGTGEQFF.

This clonotype counts as large (0.1 to 1%). This sequence joins TRBV27 and TRBJ2-1; D gene uncertain. Germline-derived CDR1 and CDR2 are MNHEY and SMNVEV (reference sequence). This CDR3 is 13 amino acids long. The V and J ends lost 8 bases and 5 bases respectively, with 13 bases between them. CDR3 sequence reads: CASGRGTDNEQFF. CDR3 DNA: TGTGCCAGCGGTCGAGGAACCGACAATGAGCAGTTCTTC.

This clonotype is large in the sample. This chain connects TRBV27 to TRBJ1-5, with D possibly TRBD1 on 6 matching bases. The germline V and J ends were trimmed by 1 base and 0 bases, with 10 bases remaining between them. CDR1 MNHEY and CDR2 SMNVEV come from the germline V gene (reference sequence). The CDR3 contains 16 residues. The CDR3 DNA sequence: TGTGCCAGCAGTTTATTTGCGGGACATAGCAATCAGCCCCAGCATTTT. The encoded protein is CASSLFAGHSNQPQHF.

This clonotype is deemed medium-sized. The rearrangement uses TRBV7-6 and TRBJ2-1; D gene ambiguous. The germline V gene has CDR1 SGHVS and CDR2 FNYEAQ. Trimming took 4 bases from V and 0 from J, leaving 10 bases between them. The CDR3 is made up of 15 amino acids. In DNA form, the CDR3 reads TGTGCCAGCAGCTCACTTGCCGACTCCTACAATGAGCAGTTCTTC. Translating gives CASSSLADSYNEQFF.

This chain uses TRBV25-1 with TRBJ1-5, with D possibly matching TRBD1 (5 bases). The CDR3 extends over 14 amino acids. V lost 4 bases to trimming and J lost 2 bases, with 9 bases between them. In germline, CDR1 is MGHDK, CDR2 SYGVNS. The CDR3 loop is CASSGDRRNQPQHF. For the CDR3, the DNA is TGTGCCAGCAGTGGCGACAGACGCAATCAGCCCCAGCATTTT.

This clonotype is deemed large. V gene TRBV7-9 combines with J gene TRBJ2-1; D unclear. Trimming shortened V by 5 bases and J by 0 bases, and 8 bases separated the two germline ends. CDR1 and CDR2 (germline): SEHNR, FQNEAQ (reference sequence). CDR3 length: 14 amino acids. CDR3 coding DNA: TGTGCCAGCAGCCCCCCTCGCTCCTACAATGAGCAGTTCTTC. It yields the protein CASSPPRSYNEQFF.

In regard to this clonotype: A read error may explain this, as a much larger clone is one base away. V and J are TRBV27 and TRBJ2-1; TRBD1 is a possible D gene (6 bases). Trimming left V 7 bases short and J 10 bases short, with 11 bases between. This CDR3 region has 11 residues. Germline CDR1 MNHEY, CDR2 SMNVEV (reference sequence). The DNA of the CDR3 is TGTGCCAGCATTTTTACAGGGGAGCAGTTCTTC. Residues: CASIFTGEQFF.

This chain joins TRBV20-1 and TRBJ2-7; D possibly matches TRBD1 or TRBD2 (6 bases each). The germline V gene encodes CDR1 DFQATT and CDR2 SNEGSKA (reference sequence). This CDR3 comprises 15 residues. With 1 base removed from V and 4 bases from J, the gap between germline ends came to 17 bases. For the CDR3, the DNA is TGCAGTGCTAGAGCCCCTGAGGGGGGCGGGTACGAGCAGTACTTC. This encodes CSARAPEGGGYEQYF.

The V and J genes are TRBV29-1 and TRBJ1-1, with D tentatively TRBD1 (5 bases). This CDR3 contains 13 residues. V was cut by 8 bases and J by 4 bases, with 17 bases left in between. Germline assignment: CDR1 SQVTM and CDR2 ANQGSEA. In nucleotides, the CDR3 is TGCAGCAGCCGAGAGGGGATCGGCACTGAAGCTTTCTTT. Encoded protein: CSSREGIGTEAFF. Full variable domain (outside the CDR3, taken from reference TRBV29-1 and TRBJ1-1): SAVISQKPSRDICQRGTSLTIQCQVDSQVTMMFWYRQQPGQSLTLIATANQGSEATYESGFVIDKFPISRPNLTFSTLTVSNMSPEDSSIYLCSSREGIGTEAFFGQGTRLTVV.

This clonotype rates as large. This chain links TRBV5-5 with TRBJ2-4; D ambiguous. V shed 6 bases and J shed 2 bases, with 12 bases lying between them. Germline-derived CDR1 and CDR2 are SGHKS and YYEKEE (reference sequence). The CDR3 contains 14 residues. CDR3 coding DNA: TGTGCCAGCACTGGGGTACCCTCCAAAAACATTCAGTACTTC. Protein sequence: CASTGVPSKNIQYF. The variable domain in full, with the rest retrieved from reference TRBV5-5 and TRBJ2-4, is DAGVTQSPTHLIKTRGQQVTLRCSPISGHKSVSWYQQVLGQGPQFIFQYYEKEERGRGNFPDRFSARQFPNYSSELNVNALLLGDSALYLCASTGVPSKNIQYFGAGTRLSVL.

Judged by abundance, this clonotype is medium-sized. The chain joins TRBV20-1 to TRBJ2-1; 7 positions agree with TRBD1. V lost 0 bases and J lost 7; bases outside the gene matches: 9. The CDR3 spans 15 residues. Germline V CDR1 and CDR2: DFQATT, SNEGSKA (reference sequence). The CDR3 region has the DNA TGCAGTGCTAGAGATGCCGGGACAGTGACGAATGAGCAGTTCTTC. It yields the protein CSARDAGTVTNEQFF.

Note on this clonotype: This clone may be a read error of a much larger clone one base away. CDR3 sequence: CGSSMIGTEAFF. CDR3 nucleotides: TGTGGCAGTAGTATGATCGGCACTGAAGCTTTCTTT. V usage is TRBV19 and J usage is TRBJ1-1; no reliable D call. Germline V lookup: CDR1 LNHDA, CDR2 SQIVND (reference sequence). This CDR3 region has 12 residues.

By its share, this clonotype is large. The rearrangement uses TRBV12-3 or TRBV12-4 and TRBJ2-5; D unclear. Trimming left V 4 bases short and J 7 bases short, with 10 bases between. This CDR3 region has 12 residues. The CDR3 sequence is CASSSGSGTQYF. The CDR3 DNA sequence: TGTGCCAGCAGTTCTGGATCAGGGACCCAGTACTTC.

This clonotype is classed as large. This chain uses TRBV19 with TRBJ1-2; D is ambiguous. Germline V gene lookup returns CDR1 LNHDA and CDR2 SQIVND (reference sequence). The CDR3 is 15 residues long. Trimming pared 3 bases from V and 0 bases from J, leaving 11 bases between. The chain's CDR3 is CASSITGQANYGYTF. CDR3 DNA sequence: TGTGCCAGTAGTATTACTGGGCAAGCTAACTATGGCTACACCTTC.

Concerning this clonotype: A single base separates this from a much larger clone, so it may be a read error. CDR3 nucleotide sequence: TGTGCCAGCGGCTCGATGGGGTCAGATACGCAGTATTTT. Amino acids: CASGSMGSDTQYF. The J gene is TRBJ2-3, the V gene TRBV7-3; D remains unclear. Between the trimmed V and J ends, which lost 8 bases and 4 bases, there was a span of 13 bases. The CDR3 runs to 13 residues. The germline V gene encodes CDR1 SGHTA and CDR2 FQGTGA.

This clonotype was seen only a few times. This may be a read error: a much more frequent sequence differs by one nucleotide. The conserved closing phenylalanine or tryptophan is absent in this CDR3, likely reflecting a read error. The chain is built from TRBV24-1 and TRBJ2-1; possible D gene TRBD2, 6 bases. Trimming removed 9 bases at V and 0 bases at J, with 14 bases between. The CDR3 spans 15 residues. Per germline, CDR1 KGHDR and CDR2 SFDVKD. The DNA for the CDR3 is TGTGCCACCCAACCGCGGGGAAGCTCCTACAATGAGCAGTTCTCC. This encodes CATQPRGSSYNEQFS.

By frequency in the sample, this clonotype is large. The junction departs from germline at one end; a sequencing error may be responsible. J is TRBJ2-1 and V is TRBV29-1; D not certain. This CDR3 has 9 amino acids. From germline, CDR1 is SQVTM and CDR2 ANQGSEA. The CDR3 DNA sequence: TGCAGCGTTGAAGACGAGGACGGCTTC. It is translated as CSVEDEDGF.

This clonotype is classed as large (0.1 to 1%). The chain combines TRBV7-2 with TRBJ2-3; 12 nucleotides agree with TRBD2. The ends lost 7 bases at V and 4 bases at J; junction bases unmatched: 6. CDR1 and CDR2 from the germline V gene are SGHTA and FQGNSA. This CDR3 contains 15 residues. CDR3 DNA sequence: TGTGCCAGCAACCCTAGCGGGGGGGCCGCAGATACGCAGTATTTT. Encoded protein: CASNPSGGAADTQYF.

By sample fraction, this clonotype is large. The V gene is TRBV19, the J gene TRBJ2-5, with 10 bases identical to TRBD2. CDR3 length: 17 amino acids. Germline assignment: CDR1 LNHDA and CDR2 SQIVND (reference sequence). V lost 7 bases and J lost 2; bases outside the gene matches: 13. CDR3 amino acids: CASTFSGGLALQETQYF. The CDR3 DNA sequence: TGTGCCAGTACCTTCTCAGGGGGACTAGCGCTACAAGAGACCCAGTACTTC.

In regard to this clonotype: A much larger clone differs by one base, so this may be a read error. In this CDR3 the conserved last residue, phenylalanine or tryptophan, is missing, so a read error is likely. V gene TRBV20-1 combines with J gene TRBJ2-7; 7 bases map to TRBD2. V trimming: 0 bases; J trimming: 3 bases; junction bases outside the gene matches: 8. This CDR3 is 15 amino acids long. The V gene's germline CDR1 is DFQATT and CDR2 SNEGSKA (reference sequence). The CDR3 is CSARDNGGLYYEQYL. CDR3 nucleotides: TGCAGTGCTAGAGATAACGGGGGGTTATACTACGAGCAGTACCTC.

This clonotype is judged large. The V and J genes are TRBV6-5 and TRBJ2-3; D call uncertain. CDR1 is MNHEY, CDR2 SVGAGI, per germline. The CDR3 consists of 13 residues. V was cut by 2 bases and J by 8 bases, with 11 bases left in between. In nucleotides, the CDR3 is TGTGCCAGCAGTTACGGAATCTCGGGTACGCAGTATTTT. Residues: CASSYGISGTQYF.

This clonotype is labeled as large (0.1 to 1%). The chain carries TRBV29-1 and TRBJ2-7, with a weak D call TRBD1 (6 bases). This CDR3 is 14 amino acids long. Trimming shortened V by 0 bases and J by 7 bases, and 16 bases separated the two germline ends. Germline CDR1 and CDR2: SQVTM and ANQGSEA. The CDR3 coding sequence is TGCAGCGTTGAAGATGAGGCCAGGGGTCATGAGCAGTACTTC. Its protein product is CSVEDEARGHEQYF.

The chain combines TRBV7-3 with TRBJ2-1; TRBD1 agrees at 7 bases. V gave up 6 bases and J gave up 8 bases; unmatched junction bases: 7. This CDR3 has 13 amino acids. From germline, CDR1 is SGHTA and CDR2 FQGTGA. The CDR3 spells CASRSGTAYEQFF. The CDR3 DNA sequence: TGTGCCAGCAGGTCCGGGACAGCCTATGAGCAGTTCTTC. Together with reference TRBV7-3 and TRBJ2-1, the CDR3 gives the full variable domain: GAGVSQTPSNKVTEKGKYVELRCDPISGHTALYWYRQSLGQGPEFLIYFQGTGAADDSGLPNDRFFAVRPEGSVSTLKIQRTERGDSAVYLCASRSGTAYEQFFGPGTRLTVL.

In its sample, this clonotype ranks as large. V usage is TRBV24-1 and J usage is TRBJ2-2; D gene ambiguous. V gave up 8 bases and J gave up 6 bases, with 9 bases separating them. This CDR3 is 12 amino acids long. CDR1 and CDR2 from the germline V gene are KGHDR and SFDVKD. CDR3 sequence reads: CATTGFSGELFF. The CDR3 nucleotides are TGTGCCACCACTGGTTTCTCCGGGGAGCTGTTTTTT.

Comment on this clonotype: The junction and the germline gene differ at one end; a read error may be behind it. V usage is TRBV19 and J usage is TRBJ2-2; the D call may be TRBD1 or TRBD2 (5 bases each). The germline gives CDR1 LNHDA, CDR2 SQIVND (reference sequence). The CDR3 extends over 13 amino acids. Here the CDR3 DNA reads TGTGCCAGTAGTACCCAGGGCCCCGGGAAGCTGTTTTTT. Its translation is CASSTQGPGKLFF.

A word on this clonotype: A single base separates this from a much larger clone, so it may be a read error. The rearrangement joins TRBV12-3 or TRBV12-4 to TRBJ2-1; D perhaps matches TRBD1 (7 bases). The CDR3 has 13 residues. The germline V and J ends were trimmed by 6 bases and 3 bases, with 9 bases remaining between them. The CDR3 coding sequence is TGTGCCAGCAGCCAGGGGGGCTACAATGAGCAGTTCTTC. Its protein product is CASSQGGYNEQFF.